Listed here is a single TCR beta chain. The data were obtained in a study of blood T cell repertoires in COVID-19. Across the whole study: The United States, Italy and Spain provided the acute and convalescent COVID-19 samples.

Authors' analysis steps: Amplified reference gene primers provided the basis for estimating nucleated cell counts. Data came from immunoSEQ multiplex PCR; TCRdb stores just in-frame clones and leaves some out. V and J calls and clone size come straight from that table; D and trimming were deduced from the DNA. This sample has some 300,000 clones; around 90% occur once, and the top ten carry approximately 1.5%. The germline CDR1 and CDR2 sequences are LNHNV and YYDKDF (reference sequence). The CDR3 runs to 16 residues. J gave up 4 bases and V 0 bases, and 4 bases lay outside the gene matches. This chain joins TRBV15 and TRBJ2-2; TRBD1 agrees at 8 bases. This TCR derives from a woman in her thirties or forties who had recovered from COVID-19. Input material: PBMCs or T cells enriched from blood (not recorded which). The CDR3 DNA follows: TGTGCCACCAGCAGAGATTGGCAGGGGGCCACCGGGGAGCTGTTTTTT. The encoded protein is CATSRDWQGATGELFF.